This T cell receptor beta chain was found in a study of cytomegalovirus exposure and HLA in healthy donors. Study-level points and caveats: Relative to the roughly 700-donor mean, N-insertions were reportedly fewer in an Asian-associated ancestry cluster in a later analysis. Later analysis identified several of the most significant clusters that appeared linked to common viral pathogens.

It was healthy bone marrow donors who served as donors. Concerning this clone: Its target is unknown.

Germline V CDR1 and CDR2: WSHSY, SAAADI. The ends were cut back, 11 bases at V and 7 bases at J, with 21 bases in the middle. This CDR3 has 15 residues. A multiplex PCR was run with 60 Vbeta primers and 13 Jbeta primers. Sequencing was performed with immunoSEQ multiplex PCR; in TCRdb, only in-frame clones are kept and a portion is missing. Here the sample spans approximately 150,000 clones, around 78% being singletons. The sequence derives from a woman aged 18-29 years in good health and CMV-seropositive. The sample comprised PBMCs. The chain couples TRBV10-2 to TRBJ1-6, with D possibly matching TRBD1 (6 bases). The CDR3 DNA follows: TGCGCCTCCACGCGGGCAGGGGAGAGGAATTCACCCCTCCACTTT. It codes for CASTRAGERNSPLHF.